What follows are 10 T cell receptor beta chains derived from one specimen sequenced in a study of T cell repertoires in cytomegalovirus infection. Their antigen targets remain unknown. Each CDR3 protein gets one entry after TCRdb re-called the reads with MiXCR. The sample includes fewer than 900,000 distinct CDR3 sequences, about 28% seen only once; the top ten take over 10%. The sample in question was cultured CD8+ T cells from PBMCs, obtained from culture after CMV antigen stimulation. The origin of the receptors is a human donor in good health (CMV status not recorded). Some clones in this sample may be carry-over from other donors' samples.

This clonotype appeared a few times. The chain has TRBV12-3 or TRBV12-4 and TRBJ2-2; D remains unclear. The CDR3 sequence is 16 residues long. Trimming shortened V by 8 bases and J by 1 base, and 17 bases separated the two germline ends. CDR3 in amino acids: CASDTRFAENTGELFF. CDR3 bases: TGTGCCAGCGATACCCGATTCGCAGAGAACACCGGGGAGCTGTTTTTT.

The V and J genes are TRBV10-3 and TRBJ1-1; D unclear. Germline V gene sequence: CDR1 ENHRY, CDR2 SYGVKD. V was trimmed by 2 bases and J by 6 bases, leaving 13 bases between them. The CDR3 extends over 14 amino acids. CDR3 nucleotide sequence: TGTGCCATCAGTGAGAATACTCGGAGGGCTGAAGCTTTCTTT. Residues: CAISENTRRAEAFF.

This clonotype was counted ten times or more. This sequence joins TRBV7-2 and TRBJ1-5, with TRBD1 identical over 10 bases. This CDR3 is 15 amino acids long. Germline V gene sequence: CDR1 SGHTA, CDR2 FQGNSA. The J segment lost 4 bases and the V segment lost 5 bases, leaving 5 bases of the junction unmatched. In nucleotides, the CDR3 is TGTGCCAGCAGCCCTGACAGGGGGCCGAATCAGCCCCAGCATTTT. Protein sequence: CASSPDRGPNQPQHF.

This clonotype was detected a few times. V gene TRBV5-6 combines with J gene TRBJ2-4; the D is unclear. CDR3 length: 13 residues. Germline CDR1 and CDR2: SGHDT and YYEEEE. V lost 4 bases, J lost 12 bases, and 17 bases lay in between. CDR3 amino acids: CASSPKELLDQYF. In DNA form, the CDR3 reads TGTGCCAGCAGCCCGAAAGAATTGTTGGATCAGTACTTC. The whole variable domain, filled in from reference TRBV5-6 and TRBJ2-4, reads DAGVTQSPTHLIKTRGQQVTLRCSPKSGHDTVSWYQQALGQGPQFIFQYYEEEERQRGNFPDRFSGHQFPNYSSELNVNALLLGDSALYLCASSPKELLDQYFGAGTRLSVL.

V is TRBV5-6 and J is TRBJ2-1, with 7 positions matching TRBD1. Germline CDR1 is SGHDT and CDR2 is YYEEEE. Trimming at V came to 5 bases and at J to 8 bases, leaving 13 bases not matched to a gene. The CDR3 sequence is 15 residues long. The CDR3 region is CASSSEDRFSHEQFF. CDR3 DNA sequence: TGTGCCAGCAGTTCCGAGGACAGGTTTAGCCATGAGCAGTTCTTC.

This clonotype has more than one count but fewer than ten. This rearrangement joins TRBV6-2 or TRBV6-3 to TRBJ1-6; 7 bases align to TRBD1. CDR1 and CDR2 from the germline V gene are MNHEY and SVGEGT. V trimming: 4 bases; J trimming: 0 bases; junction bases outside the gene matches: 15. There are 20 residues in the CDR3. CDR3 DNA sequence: TGTGCCAGCAGTTTCTACCGGGACAGAGGGGAGTCCTCCTATAATTCACCCCTCCACTTT. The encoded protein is CASSFYRDRGESSYNSPLHF.

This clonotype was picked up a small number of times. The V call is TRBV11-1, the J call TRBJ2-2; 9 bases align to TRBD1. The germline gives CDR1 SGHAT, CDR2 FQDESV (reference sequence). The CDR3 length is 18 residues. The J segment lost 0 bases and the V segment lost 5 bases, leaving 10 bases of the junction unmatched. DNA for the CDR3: TGTGCCAGCAGCCTACCCAGGACAGGGGCAACGAACACCGGGGAGCTGTTTTTT. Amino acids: CASSLPRTGATNTGELFF. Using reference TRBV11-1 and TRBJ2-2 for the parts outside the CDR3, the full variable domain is EAEVAQSPRYKITEKSQAVAFWCDPISGHATLYWYRQILGQGPELLVQFQDESVVDDSQLPKDRFSAERLKGVDSTLKIQPAELGDSAMYLCASSLPRTGATNTGELFFGEGSRLTVL.

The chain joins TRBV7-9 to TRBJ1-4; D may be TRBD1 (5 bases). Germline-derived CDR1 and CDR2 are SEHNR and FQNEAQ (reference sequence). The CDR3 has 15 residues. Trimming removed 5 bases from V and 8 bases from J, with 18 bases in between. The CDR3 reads CASSPTERGREKLFF. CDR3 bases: TGTGCCAGCAGCCCCACGGAGAGGGGCAGGGAAAAACTGTTTTTT.

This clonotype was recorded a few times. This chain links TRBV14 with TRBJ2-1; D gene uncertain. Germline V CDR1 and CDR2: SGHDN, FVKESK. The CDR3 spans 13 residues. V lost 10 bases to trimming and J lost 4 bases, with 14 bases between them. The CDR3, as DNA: TGTGCCACCAGAAACATCGGGTACAATGAGCAGTTCTTC. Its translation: CATRNIGYNEQFF.

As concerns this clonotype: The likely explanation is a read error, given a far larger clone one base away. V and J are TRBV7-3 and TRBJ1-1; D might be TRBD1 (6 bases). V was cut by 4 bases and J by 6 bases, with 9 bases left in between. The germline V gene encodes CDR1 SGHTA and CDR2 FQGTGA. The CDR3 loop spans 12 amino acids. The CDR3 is CASSSAGAEAFF. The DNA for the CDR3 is TGTGCCAGCAGCTCAGCAGGGGCTGAAGCTTTCTTT. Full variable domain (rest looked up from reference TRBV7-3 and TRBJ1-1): GAGVSQTPSNKVTEKGKYVELRCDPISGHTALYWYRQSLGQGPEFLIYFQGTGAADDSGLPNDRFFAVRPEGSVSTLKIQRTERGDSAVYLCASSSAGAEAFFGQGTRLTVV.